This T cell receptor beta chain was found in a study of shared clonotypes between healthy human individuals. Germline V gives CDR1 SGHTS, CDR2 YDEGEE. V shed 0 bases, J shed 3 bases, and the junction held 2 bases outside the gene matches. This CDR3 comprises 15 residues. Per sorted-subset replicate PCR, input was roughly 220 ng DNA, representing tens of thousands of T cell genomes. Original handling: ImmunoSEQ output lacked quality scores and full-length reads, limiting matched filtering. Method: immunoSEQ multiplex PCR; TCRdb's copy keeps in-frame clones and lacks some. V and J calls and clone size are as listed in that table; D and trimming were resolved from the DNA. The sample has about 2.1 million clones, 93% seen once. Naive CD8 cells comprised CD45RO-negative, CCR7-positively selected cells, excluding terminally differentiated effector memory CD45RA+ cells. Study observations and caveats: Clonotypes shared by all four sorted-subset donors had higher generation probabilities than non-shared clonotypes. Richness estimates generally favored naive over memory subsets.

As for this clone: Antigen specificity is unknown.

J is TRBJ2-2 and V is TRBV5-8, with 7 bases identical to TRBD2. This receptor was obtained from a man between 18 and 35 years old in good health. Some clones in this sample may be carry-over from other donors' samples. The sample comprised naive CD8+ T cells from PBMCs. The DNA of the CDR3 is TGTGCCAGCAGCTTGGTTAGCGGGTACACCGGGGAGCTGTTTTTT. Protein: CASSLVSGYTGELFF.